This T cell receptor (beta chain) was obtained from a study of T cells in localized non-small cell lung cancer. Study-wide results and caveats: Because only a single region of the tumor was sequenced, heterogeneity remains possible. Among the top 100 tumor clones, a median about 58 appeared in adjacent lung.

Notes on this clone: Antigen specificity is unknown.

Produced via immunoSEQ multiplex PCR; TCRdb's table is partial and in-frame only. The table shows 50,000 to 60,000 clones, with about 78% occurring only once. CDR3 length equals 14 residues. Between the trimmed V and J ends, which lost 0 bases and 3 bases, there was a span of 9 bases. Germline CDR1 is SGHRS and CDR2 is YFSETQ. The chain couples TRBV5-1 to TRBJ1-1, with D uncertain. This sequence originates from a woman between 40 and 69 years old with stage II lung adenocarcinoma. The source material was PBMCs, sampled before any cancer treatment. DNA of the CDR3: TGCGCCAGCAGCTTGGAGGCCAGGTACACTGAAGCTTTCTTT. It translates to CASSLEARYTEAFF.